This T cell receptor beta chain was sequenced for a study of blood T cell repertoires in COVID-19. Study in general: Acute and convalescent COVID-19 samples came from the United States, Italy and Spain.

Trimming removed 11 bases at V and 5 bases at J, with 16 bases between. CDR3 length: 13 amino acids. Per the germline V gene, CDR1 is MDHEN and CDR2 is SYDVKM. In the authors' workflow: Amplified reference gene primers provided the basis for estimating nucleated cell counts. Here immunoSEQ multiplex PCR was the method, and the copy in TCRdb shows in-frame clones only, minus some. V and J calls and clone size follow that table, whereas D and trimming were derived from the DNA. In the table there are approximately 44,000 clones, around nine tenths of which are singletons. This rearrangement joins TRBV28 to TRBJ1-5; D is perhaps TRBD1 (6 bases). The receptor's source is a woman aged 80 or older with acute or convalescent COVID-19. The sample was peripheral blood. CDR3: CAGSQGADQPQHF. The CDR3 nucleotides read TGTGCCGGTTCACAGGGAGCGGATCAGCCCCAGCATTTT.